This is a list of T cell receptor beta chains from one sample in a study of control samples from healthy donors and cancer patients. Profiling relied on immunoSEQ multiplex PCR, and the TCRdb table lists in-frame clones only, not all of them. The table lists some 410,000 clones, 90% of them singletons. The specimen sequenced was PBMCs. These receptors were collected from a man between 35 and 55 years old with head and neck cancer. The CDR3 runs from the conserved cysteine through the conserved F or W. The D gene is left open where the match is weak. Where a row states a size, it is once, few, many or the class of an expanded clone; other rows omit it.

. | . | TRBJ2-1 | TRBV14 | CASSQDWLSSYNEQFF | TGTGCCAGCAGCCAAGATTGGCTTAGCTCCTACAATGAGCAGTTCTTC
. | TRBD1 | TRBJ1-5 | TRBV19 | CASSAPTGAQGPQHF | TGTGCCAGTAGTGCACCGACAGGGGCCCAGGGGCCCCAGCATTTT
. | . | TRBJ2-1 | TRBV5-6 | CASSPGAIEQFF | TGTGCCAGCAGCCCCGGTGCGATAGAGCAGTTCTTC
. | . | TRBJ2-7 | TRBV5-5 | CASSLPWTQNHEQYF | TGTGCCAGCAGCTTACCATGGACTCAGAACCACGAGCAGTACTTC
. | . | TRBJ1-2 | TRBV6-2/TRBV6-3 | CASSYTYYGYTF | TGTGCCAGCAGTTACACGTACTATGGCTACACCTTC
. | . | TRBJ2-7 | TRBV6-2/TRBV6-3 | CASSRRTKPSYEQYF | TGTGCCAGCAGCCGAAGGACAAAGCCATCCTACGAGCAGTACTTC
. | . | TRBJ1-2 | TRBV5-1 | CASSSKEGHGYTF | TGCGCCAGCAGCTCCAAAGAGGGGCATGGCTACACCTTC
. | . | TRBJ2-1 | TRBV5-1 | CASSSPSGPSSYNEQFF | TGCGCCAGCAGCTCTCCCTCGGGGCCAAGCTCCTACAATGAGCAGTTCTTC
once | TRBD1 | TRBJ1-4 | TRBV6-5 | CASRGRDRGEEKLFF | TGTGCCAGCAGGGGTCGGGACAGGGGAGAGGAAAAACTGTTTTTT
. | . | TRBJ2-7 | TRBV23-1 | CASSQSVRTVWVYEQYF | TGCGCCAGCAGTCAATCGGTGAGGACAGTTTGGGTCTACGAGCAGTACTTC
. | . | TRBJ1-1 | TRBV30 | CAWMVAKNTEAFF | TGTGCCTGGATGGTTGCGAAGAACACTGAAGCTTTCTTT
. | . | TRBJ2-6 | TRBV19 | CASSSLTAGGANVLTF | TGTGCCAGTAGCTCCCTTACAGCCGGCGGGGCCAACGTCCTGACTTTC
. | TRBD1 | TRBJ1-2 | TRBV7-8 | CATTPRGAVLTTNGYTF | TGTGCCACTACACCCAGGGGGGCCGTCCTAACGACAAATGGCTACACCTTC